Each of the 20 T cell receptor beta chains below was sequenced from the same sample in a study of T cell responses to AZD1222 COVID-19 vaccine (dated by TCRdb to about 2021). Libraries were constructed by the immunoSEQ multiplex PCR assay. The source is immuneACCESS, and TCRdb retained only in-frame sequences with V and J called. Part of the clones is not carried over; for the studies checked, unresolved V genes explain less than half of this, and the remainder is unexplained. The sample table records about 28,000 clones; more than 70% of these occur just once. 5.8% of the sample comes from the top ten. Reading the label with the study, this specimen's time point is: baseline before first vaccination. Sequences were derived from peripheral blood, sampled on day 0 of AZD1222 vaccination. These receptors all come from an adult in good health.

The rearrangement joins TRBV25-1 to TRBJ1-3; 7 bases match TRBD1. This CDR3 comprises 15 residues. Per germline, CDR1 MGHDK and CDR2 SYGVNS. Losses at the gene ends were 9 bases for V and 5 bases for J; bases not matched to a gene: 13. The chain's CDR3 is CARKRSTGQRNTIYF. The CDR3 coding sequence is TGTGCCAGGAAAAGATCCACGGGACAGAGAAACACCATATATTTT.

V is TRBV11-2 and J is TRBJ1-3; D is unclear. The V end lost 4 bases, the J end lost 0 bases, and 10 bases lay between the germline ends. Germline CDR1 reads SGHAT; CDR2 reads FQNNGV. There are 15 residues in the CDR3. For the CDR3, the DNA is TGTGCCAGCAGCTCCGGACCCAGCTCTGGAAACACCATATATTTT. Translated: CASSSGPSSGNTIYF.

The V call is TRBV4-2, the J call TRBJ1-2, with TRBD1 identical over 8 bases. With V trimmed by 0 bases and J by 3 bases, 6 bases remained unmatched. The CDR3 length is 16 residues. CDR1 and CDR2 (germline): LGHNA, YNFKEQ. The CDR3 spells CASSQEGQGAHYGYTF. CDR3 coding DNA: TGTGCCAGCAGCCAAGAGGGCCAGGGGGCCCACTATGGCTACACCTTC.

This rearrangement joins TRBV10-2 to TRBJ2-1, with 12 bases lining up with TRBD2. The CDR3 totals 15 residues. CDR1 is WSHSY, CDR2 SAAADI, per germline. Trimming cost V 6 bases and J 6 bases; bases outside gene matches: 6. Here the CDR3 DNA reads TGCGCCAGCAGCTTATCTAGCGGGAGGGTCAATGAGCAGTTCTTC. It encodes CASSLSSGRVNEQFF.

The V and J genes are TRBV19 and TRBJ2-7, with 8 bases lining up with TRBD1. Germline lookup yields CDR1 LNHDA and CDR2 SQIVND (reference sequence). The length of the CDR3 is 15 residues. Trimming cost V 8 bases and J 2 bases; bases outside gene matches: 11. The CDR3 loop reads CASQPTWTGTYEQYF. In nucleotides, the CDR3 is TGTGCCAGTCAACCGACTTGGACAGGGACCTACGAGCAGTACTTC.

This clone was seen a few times. The chain combines TRBV7-9 with TRBJ2-1, with 14 bases identical to TRBD2. In germline, CDR1 is SEHNR, CDR2 FQNEAQ (reference sequence). This CDR3 contains 15 residues. The V and J ends lost 5 bases and 8 bases, in that order; junction bases with no gene match: 5. The DNA for the CDR3 is TGTGCCAGCAGCCCAGGACTAGCGGGAGGACATGAGCAGTTCTTC. This encodes CASSPGLAGGHEQFF.

This clone was seen a few times. The CDR3 loop reads CASSLLMAGANQPQHF. The CDR3 DNA reads TGTGCCAGCAGTTTGTTGATGGCAGGTGCCAATCAGCCCCAGCATTTT. The chain uses TRBV5-6 and TRBJ1-5; the D is unclear. Germline assignment: CDR1 SGHDT and CDR2 YYEEEE. This CDR3 comprises 16 residues. V lost 5 bases and J 3 bases, leaving 18 bases between the germline ends.

The rearrangement joins TRBV19 to TRBJ2-6, with 8 bases identical to TRBD1. Germline CDR1 LNHDA, CDR2 SQIVND (reference sequence). V lost 4 bases to trimming and J lost 3 bases; unmatched junction nucleotides: 5. This CDR3 comprises 16 residues. In DNA form, the CDR3 reads TGTGCCAGTAGTAGGCAGGGGGCAATTGGGGCCAACGTCCTGACTTTC. Its translation is CASSRQGAIGANVLTF.

This clone was picked up one time. This CDR3 reads CASSGRTAYQETQYF. In nucleotides, the CDR3 is TGTGCCAGCAGTGGCCGGACAGCGTACCAAGAGACCCAGTACTTC. The rearrangement uses TRBV27 and TRBJ2-5; maybe TRBD1 (6 bases). The CDR3 spans 15 residues. Germline CDR1 reads MNHEY; CDR2 reads SMNVEV (reference sequence). Trimming took 5 bases from V and 0 from J, leaving 13 bases between them.

The count of this clone is one. CDR3 sequence reads: CSGTGTSGHNEQFF. Written as DNA, the CDR3 is TGCAGCGGGACCGGGACTAGCGGACACAATGAGCAGTTCTTC. The genes are TRBV29-1 and TRBJ2-1, with 11 bases lining up with TRBD2. The CDR3 has 14 amino acids. V lost 7 bases and J lost 5; bases outside the gene matches: 7. The germline V gene encodes CDR1 SQVTM and CDR2 ANQGSEA.

The chain combines TRBV19 with TRBJ2-1; D possibly corresponds to TRBD1 (5 bases). The CDR3 length is 15 residues. The germline V gene encodes CDR1 LNHDA and CDR2 SQIVND (reference sequence). The V and J ends lost 6 bases and 0 bases respectively, with 12 bases between them. The CDR3 sequence is CASSTTASSYNEQFF. DNA for the CDR3: TGTGCCAGTAGCACGACAGCGAGCTCCTACAATGAGCAGTTCTTC.

This clone was observed a few times. The junction departs from the called germline gene at one end, perhaps through a read error. The chain joins TRBV5-1 to TRBJ1-4; D is perhaps TRBD1 (5 bases). The germline V gene has CDR1 SGHRS and CDR2 YFSETQ. This CDR3 contains 13 residues. CDR3 nucleotide sequence: TGCGCCAGCAGCTTGGTGGGGGTCTCCGATAGGGGTTTT. Amino acids: CASSLVGVSDRGF.

This clone was detected a few times. This sequence joins TRBV6-5 and TRBJ2-7; weak D call: TRBD1 (5 bases). The germline V gene has CDR1 MNHEY and CDR2 SVGAGI. Trimming took off 10 bases at V and 1 base at J, with 8 bases between the two ends. The CDR3 covers 11 residues. CDR3 bases: TGTGCCACTAAGGGGTCCTACGAGCAGTACGTC. It specifies CATKGSYEQYV.

This chain uses TRBV11-2 with TRBJ1-6, with TRBD1 as a possible D gene (5 bases). CDR1 is SGHAT, CDR2 FQNNGV, per germline. Trimming removed 2 bases at V and 9 bases at J, with 11 bases between. The CDR3 is made up of 14 amino acids. The CDR3 DNA reads TGTGCCAGCAGCTTACAGGGCATTAGTTCACCCCTCCACTTT. Amino acid sequence: CASSLQGISSPLHF.

The chain employs TRBV10-2 and TRBJ2-1; possibly TRBD1 for D (6 bases). This CDR3 comprises 13 residues. CDR1 and CDR2 from the germline V gene are WSHSY and SAAADI. V gave up 7 bases and J gave up 4 bases, with 11 bases separating them. The CDR3 region has the DNA TGCGCCAGCATTAAGGACAGATACAATGAGCAGTTCTTC. It translates to CASIKDRYNEQFF.

The V and J genes are TRBV27 and TRBJ1-2, with a possible D match to TRBD1 (5 bases). V lost 6 bases and J lost 7, with 12 bases in between. Germline V gene data show CDR1 as MNHEY and CDR2 as SMNVEV (reference sequence). This CDR3 has 12 residues. The CDR3 DNA reads as TGTGCCAGCAGGATGGACAAGGGTGGCTACACCTTC. It is translated as CASRMDKGGYTF.

The V gene is TRBV4-2, the J gene TRBJ1-2; TRBD1 is a possible D gene (6 bases). From germline, CDR1 is LGHNA and CDR2 YNFKEQ. Trimming left V 4 bases short and J 7 bases short, with 19 bases between. This CDR3 has 15 amino acids. The CDR3 bases are TGTGCCAGCAGCCCTGAAACAGGGTTTCAGGGTGGCTACACCTTC. Encoded protein: CASSPETGFQGGYTF.

This clone was observed a handful of times. The J gene is TRBJ1-3, the V gene TRBV6-6, with D uncertain. V lost 5 bases to trimming and J lost 0 bases, with 17 bases between them. The V gene's germline CDR1 is MNHNY and CDR2 SVGAGI (reference sequence). CDR3 size: 17 residues. Here the CDR3 reads CASSRPAGAISGNTIYF. CDR3 DNA: TGTGCCAGCAGTCGACCGGCAGGAGCGATCTCTGGAAACACCATATATTTT.

The chain has TRBV7-9 and TRBJ2-5; 12 positions match TRBD1. The CDR3 runs 16 residues. Trimming removed 5 bases from V and 2 bases from J; junction bases left unmatched: 6. CDR1 is SEHNR, CDR2 FQNEAQ, per germline (reference sequence). CDR3 sequence (DNA): TGTGCCAGCAGCCGAGGGGACAGGGGGCGTCAAGAGACCCAGTACTTC. Protein sequence: CASSRGDRGRQETQYF.

A few counts support this clone. The V gene is TRBV18, the J gene TRBJ2-5; D is uncertain. CDR1 KGHSH and CDR2 LQKENI come from the germline V gene. The V end lost 4 bases, the J end lost 5 bases, and 11 bases lay between the germline ends. This CDR3 comprises 13 residues. The CDR3 region is CASSLTQRETQYF. The DNA for the CDR3 is TGTGCCAGCTCACTCACTCAGAGGGAGACCCAGTACTTC.